The entry below describes one T cell receptor beta chain. Its antigen remains unknown. The sample is drawn from a study of T cells in localized non-small cell lung cancer. Study-wide findings and caveats: Adjacent lung was found to contain a median about 55 of the top 100 tumor clones. Measurement of T cell clonality placed uninvolved adjacent lung highest, above the level in tumor. Higher T cell density in the blood was associated with longer overall survival, whereas higher adjacent-lung clonality associated with shorter survival. Heterogeneity cannot be ruled out, as sequencing used one tumor region only.

Method: immunoSEQ multiplex PCR; TCRdb's copy keeps in-frame clones and lacks some. The table lists roughly 17,000 clones, about 80% of them singletons, with roughly 25% in the top ten. The CDR3 sequence is 13 residues long. The germline CDR1 and CDR2 sequences are MNHEY and SVGAGI. V lost 2 bases and J 4 bases, leaving 6 bases between the germline ends. This clonotype was sampled from a female donor older than 55 with stage I lung adenocarcinoma. The chain recombines TRBV6-5 with TRBJ1-3; D might be TRBD1 (6 bases). The source material was peripheral blood, sampled before any cancer treatment. The DNA for the CDR3 is TGTGCCAGCAGTTACGGACAGGGAAACACCATATATTTT. It codes for CASSYGQGNTIYF.